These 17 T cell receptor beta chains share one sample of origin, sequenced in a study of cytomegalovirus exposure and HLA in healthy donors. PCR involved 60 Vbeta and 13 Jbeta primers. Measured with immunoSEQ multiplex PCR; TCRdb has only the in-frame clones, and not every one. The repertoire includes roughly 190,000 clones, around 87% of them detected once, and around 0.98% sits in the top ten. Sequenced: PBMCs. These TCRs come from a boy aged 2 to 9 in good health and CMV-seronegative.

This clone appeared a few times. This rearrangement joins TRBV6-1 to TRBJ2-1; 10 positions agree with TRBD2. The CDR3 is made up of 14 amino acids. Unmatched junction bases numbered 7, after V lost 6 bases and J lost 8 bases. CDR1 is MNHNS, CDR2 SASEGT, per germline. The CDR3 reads CASREREGLDEQFF. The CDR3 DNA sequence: TGTGCCAGCAGGGAGCGGGAGGGCCTGGATGAGCAGTTCTTC.

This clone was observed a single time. The DNA of the CDR3 is TGTGCCAGCAGTGGGCATCAGTCCATCTCCTACGAGCAGTACTTC. It specifies CASSGHQSISYEQYF. The J gene is TRBJ2-7, the V gene TRBV25-1; D gene ambiguous. Trimming pared 4 bases from V and 0 bases from J, leaving 13 bases between. This CDR3 region has 15 residues. In germline, CDR1 is MGHDK, CDR2 SYGVNS.

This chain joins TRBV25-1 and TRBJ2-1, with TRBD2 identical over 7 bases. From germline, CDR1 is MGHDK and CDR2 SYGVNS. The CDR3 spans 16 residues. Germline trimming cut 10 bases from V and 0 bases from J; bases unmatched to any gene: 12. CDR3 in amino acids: CATKGLGGSSYNEQFF. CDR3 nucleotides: TGTGCCACCAAAGGGTTGGGCGGGAGCTCCTACAATGAGCAGTTCTTC.

CDR3: CASSYAQAPNYGYTF. The DNA of the CDR3 is TGTGCCAGCAGTTACGCTCAGGCGCCTAACTATGGCTACACCTTC. This rearrangement joins TRBV6-6 to TRBJ1-2; D remains ambiguous. With 2 bases removed from V and 0 bases from J, the gap between germline ends came to 10 bases. Germline V lookup: CDR1 MNHNY, CDR2 SVGAGI (reference sequence). This CDR3 region has 15 residues.

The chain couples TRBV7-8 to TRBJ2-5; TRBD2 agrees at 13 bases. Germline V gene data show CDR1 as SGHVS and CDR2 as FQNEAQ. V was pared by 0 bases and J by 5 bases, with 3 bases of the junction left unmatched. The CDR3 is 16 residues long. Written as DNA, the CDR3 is TGTGCCAGCAGCTTAGCGACTAGCGGGAGGATGGAGACCCAGTACTTC. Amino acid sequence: CASSLATSGRMETQYF.

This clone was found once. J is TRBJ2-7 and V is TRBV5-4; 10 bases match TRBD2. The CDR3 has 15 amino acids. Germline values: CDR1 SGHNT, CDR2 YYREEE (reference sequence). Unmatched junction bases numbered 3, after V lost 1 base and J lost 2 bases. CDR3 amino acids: CASSLPAGGTYEQYF. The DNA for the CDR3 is TGTGCCAGCAGCTTGCCAGCGGGAGGGACCTACGAGCAGTACTTC.

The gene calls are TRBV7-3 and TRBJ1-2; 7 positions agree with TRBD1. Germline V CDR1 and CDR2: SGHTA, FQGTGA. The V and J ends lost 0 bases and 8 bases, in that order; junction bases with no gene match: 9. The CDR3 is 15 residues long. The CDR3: CASSLTPGDSVGYTF. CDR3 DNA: TGTGCCAGCAGCTTAACTCCCGGGGACAGTGTGGGCTACACCTTC.

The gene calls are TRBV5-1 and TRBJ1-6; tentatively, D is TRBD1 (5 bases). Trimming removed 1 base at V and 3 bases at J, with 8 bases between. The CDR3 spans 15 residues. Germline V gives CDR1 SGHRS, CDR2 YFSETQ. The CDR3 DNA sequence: TGCGCCAGCAGCTTGTCAGGGCACTATAATTCACCCCTCCACTTT. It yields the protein CASSLSGHYNSPLHF.

The CDR3 bases are TGTGCCAGTAGTATAACCAGGGCTGAAAAACTGTTTTTT. Encoded protein: CASSITRAEKLFF. V gene TRBV19 combines with J gene TRBJ1-4; perhaps TRBD1 as D (5 bases). Germline CDR1 reads LNHDA; CDR2 reads SQIVND (reference sequence). CDR3 length: 13 amino acids. Trimming shortened V by 2 bases and J by 7 bases, and 8 bases separated the two germline ends. Together with reference TRBV19 and TRBJ1-4, the CDR3 gives the full variable domain: DGGITQSPKYLFRKEGQNVTLSCEQNLNHDAMYWYRQDPGQGLRLIYYSQIVNDFQKGDIAEGYSVSREKKESFPLTVTSAQKNPTAFYLCASSITRAEKLFFGSGTQLSVL.

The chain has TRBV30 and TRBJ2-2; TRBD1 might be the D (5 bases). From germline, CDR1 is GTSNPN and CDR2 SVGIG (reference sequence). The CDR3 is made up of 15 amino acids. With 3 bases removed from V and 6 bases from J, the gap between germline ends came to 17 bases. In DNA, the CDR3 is TGTGCCTGGAGCCTAGGGGCAGGGTTGGCCGGGGAGCTGTTTTTT. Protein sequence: CAWSLGAGLAGELFF.

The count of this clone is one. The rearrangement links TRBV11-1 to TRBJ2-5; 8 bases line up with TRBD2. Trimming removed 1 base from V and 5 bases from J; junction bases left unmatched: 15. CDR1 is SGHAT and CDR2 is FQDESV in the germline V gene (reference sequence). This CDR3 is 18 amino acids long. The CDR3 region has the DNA TGTGCCAGCAGCTTAGTCCCGGGGGGGCCTAGGGTGGAGGAGACCCAGTACTTC. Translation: CASSLVPGGPRVEETQYF. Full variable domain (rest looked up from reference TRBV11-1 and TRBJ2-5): EAEVAQSPRYKITEKSQAVAFWCDPISGHATLYWYRQILGQGPELLVQFQDESVVDDSQLPKDRFSAERLKGVDSTLKIQPAELGDSAMYLCASSLVPGGPRVEETQYFGPGTRLLVL.

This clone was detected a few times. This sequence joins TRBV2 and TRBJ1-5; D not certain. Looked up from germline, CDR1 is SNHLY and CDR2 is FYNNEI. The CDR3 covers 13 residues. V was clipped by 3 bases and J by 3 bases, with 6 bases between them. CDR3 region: CASSDGINQPQHF. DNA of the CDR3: TGTGCCAGCAGTGACGGGATCAATCAGCCCCAGCATTTT. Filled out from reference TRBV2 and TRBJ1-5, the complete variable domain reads EPEVTQTPSHQVTQMGQEVILRCVPISNHLYFYWYRQILGQKVEFLVSFYNNEISEKSEIFDDQFSVERPDGSNFTLKIRSTKLEDSAMYFCASSDGINQPQHFGDGTRLSIL.

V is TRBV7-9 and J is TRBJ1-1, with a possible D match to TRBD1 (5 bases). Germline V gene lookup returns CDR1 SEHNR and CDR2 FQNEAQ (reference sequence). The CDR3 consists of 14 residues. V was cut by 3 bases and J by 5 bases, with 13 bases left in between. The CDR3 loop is CASSFGGGRTEAFF. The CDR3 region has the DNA TGTGCCAGCAGCTTTGGGGGGGGGAGGACTGAAGCTTTCTTT.

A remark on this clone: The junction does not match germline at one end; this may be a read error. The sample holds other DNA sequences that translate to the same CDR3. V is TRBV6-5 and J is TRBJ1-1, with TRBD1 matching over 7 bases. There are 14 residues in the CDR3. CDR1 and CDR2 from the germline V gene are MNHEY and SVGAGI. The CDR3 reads CASSYGQENTEAFF. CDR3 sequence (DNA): TGTGCCAGTAGTTACGGACAGGAGAACACTGAAGCTTTCTTT.

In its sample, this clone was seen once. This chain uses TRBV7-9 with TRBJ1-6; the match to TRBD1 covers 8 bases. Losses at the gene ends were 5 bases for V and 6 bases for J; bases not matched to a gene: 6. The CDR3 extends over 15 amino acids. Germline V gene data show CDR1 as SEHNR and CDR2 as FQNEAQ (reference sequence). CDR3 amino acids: CASSVDRGFNSPLHF. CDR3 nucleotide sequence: TGTGCCAGCAGCGTTGACAGGGGTTTTAATTCACCCCTCCACTTT.

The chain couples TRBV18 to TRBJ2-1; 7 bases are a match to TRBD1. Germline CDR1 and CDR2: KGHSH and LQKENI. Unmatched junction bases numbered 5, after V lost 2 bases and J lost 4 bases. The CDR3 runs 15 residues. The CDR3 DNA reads TGTGCCAGCTCACCATTCGACAGGGTGTACAATGAGCAGTTCTTC. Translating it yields CASSPFDRVYNEQFF.

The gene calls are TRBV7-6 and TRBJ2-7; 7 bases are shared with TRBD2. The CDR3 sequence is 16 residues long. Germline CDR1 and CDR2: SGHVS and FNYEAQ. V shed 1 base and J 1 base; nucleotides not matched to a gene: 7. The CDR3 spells CASSLVPGGDSYEQYF. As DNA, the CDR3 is TGTGCCAGCAGCTTAGTCCCGGGGGGTGATTCCTACGAGCAGTACTTC.